This T cell receptor beta chain is drawn from a study of T cell responses to AZD1222 COVID-19 vaccine. The data were produced by immunoSEQ multiplex PCR, yet TCRdb's version contains in-frame clones alone and is incomplete. There are 90,000 or so clones in the sample; 75% to 90% occur only once, and about 6.1% lies in the top ten. Analyses pooled second doses at about 4 or about 12 weeks. V shed 0 bases and J shed 6 bases, with 13 bases lying between them. There are 14 residues in the CDR3. Germline V lookup: CDR1 SGHRS, CDR2 YFSETQ. The sample was peripheral blood, taken 28 days after the second AZD1222 dose. This TCR was sampled from an adult who received the AZD1222 COVID-19 vaccine. V gene TRBV5-1 combines with J gene TRBJ2-7; D is perhaps TRBD2 (5 bases). The CDR3 region is CASSLEGLGGEQYF. CDR3 in DNA: TGCGCCAGCAGCTTGGAGGGTCTCGGAGGCGAGCAGTACTTC. Full variable domain (outside the CDR3, taken from reference TRBV5-1 and TRBJ2-7): KAGVTQTPRYLIKTRGQQVTLSCSPISGHRSVSWYQQTPGQGLQFLFEYFSETQRNKGNFPGRFSGRQFSNSRSEMNVSTLELGDSALYLCASSLEGLGGEQYFGPGTRLTVT.